Following are 23 T cell receptor beta chains from one sample sequenced in a study of control samples from healthy donors and cancer patients. Libraries were prepared by immunoSEQ multiplex PCR; TCRdb keeps only in-frame clonotypes and omits some of them. The sample records over 90,000 clones, about 89% being singletons. The sample was PBMCs. These receptors all stem from a man in his 60s with lung cancer.

The rearrangement joins TRBV6-2 or TRBV6-3 to TRBJ1-5; no reliable D call. V was pared by 5 bases and J by 3 bases, with 11 bases between. This CDR3 has 14 amino acids. CDR1 and CDR2 (germline): MNHEY, SVGEGT. The CDR3 is CASSRTAFNQPQHF. CDR3 nucleotide sequence: TGTGCCAGCAGTAGGACGGCCTTCAATCAGCCCCAGCATTTT.

The chain links TRBV4-1 to TRBJ2-1, with TRBD2 as a possible D gene (6 bases). The CDR3 covers 17 residues. The V end was cut by 1 base, the J end by 1 base, with 14 bases between. In germline, CDR1 is MGHRA, CDR2 YSYEKL. CDR3 bases: TGCGCCAGCAGCCAAGGGGGCGCGGGACGATCCTACAATGAGCAGTTCTTC. This translates into CASSQGGAGRSYNEQFF.

This clone is a singleton in its sample. The chain couples TRBV7-5 to TRBJ1-1; TRBD1 is taken as the D call from the table, unchecked against the DNA. TRBV7-5 is described as a pseudogene. This CDR3 contains 17 residues. The CDR3 spells CARSLALGQDSRTEAFF. The CDR3 DNA sequence: TGTGCCAGAAGCCTAGCCTTGGGACAGGATAGTCGCACTGAAGCTTTCTTT.

This clone was detected once. J is TRBJ2-7 and V is TRBV12-5; 9 nucleotides match TRBD1. The CDR3 has 16 residues. Germline CDR1 LGHNT, CDR2 FRNRAP. Germline trimming cut 7 bases from V and 5 bases from J; bases unmatched to any gene: 15. The CDR3 here is CASAPGQGIFTHEQYF. In nucleotides, the CDR3 is TGTGCTAGTGCCCCGGGACAGGGTATCTTTACTCACGAGCAGTACTTC. The full variable domain, in which reference TRBV12-5 and TRBJ2-7 provide the parts outside the CDR3, is DARVTQTPRHKVTEMGQEVTMRCQPILGHNTVFWYRQTMMQGLELLAYFRNRAPLDDSGMPKDRFSAEMPDATLATLKIQPSEPRDSAVYFCASAPGQGIFTHEQYFGPGTRLTVT.

The count of this clone is one. The chain combines TRBV13 with TRBJ1-2, with D uncertain. The length of the CDR3 is 12 residues. Germline-derived CDR1 and CDR2 are PRHDT and FYEKMQ (reference sequence). Trimming shortened V by 1 base and J by 7 bases, and 7 bases separated the two germline ends. The CDR3 sequence is CASSLEGRGYTF. The CDR3, as DNA: TGTGCCAGCAGCTTAGAAGGGCGTGGCTACACCTTC. Variable domain in full (rest from reference TRBV13 and TRBJ1-2): AAGVIQSPRHLIKEKRETATLKCYPIPRHDTVYWYQQGPGQDPQFLISFYEKMQSDKGSIPDRFSAQQFSDYHSELNMSSLELGDSALYFCASSLEGRGYTFGSGTRLTVV.

The chain is built from TRBV9 and TRBJ2-5, with TRBD2 as a possible D gene (6 bases). V dropped 3 bases and J dropped 3 bases, with 21 bases sitting between them. Germline V gene lookup returns CDR1 SGDLS and CDR2 YYNGEE. This CDR3 spans 17 amino acids. This chain's CDR3 is CASSAHGTSREKETQYF. CDR3 coding DNA: TGTGCCAGCAGCGCCCACGGGACTTCGCGAGAAAAAGAGACCCAGTACTTC.

The chain joins TRBV19 to TRBJ1-4; no definite D call. V shed 5 bases and J shed 0 bases, with 7 bases lying between them. The CDR3 extends over 14 amino acids. Germline loops: CDR1 LNHDA, CDR2 SQIVND (reference sequence). In DNA, the CDR3 is TGTGCCAGTAGTGGGCGGCCAACTAATGAAAAACTGTTTTTT. It translates to CASSGRPTNEKLFF.

This clone has only a few counts. The chain uses TRBV30 and TRBJ2-3; 8 positions agree with TRBD2. Trimming removed 5 bases from V and 4 bases from J; junction bases left unmatched: 11. Germline-derived CDR1 and CDR2 are GTSNPN and SVGIG (reference sequence). The length of the CDR3 is 15 residues. In DNA, the CDR3 is TGTGCCTGGGGGGGGGCGGGGGGCATCTCAGATACGCAGTATTTT. Its protein product is CAWGGAGGISDTQYF. The full variable domain, rest sourced from reference TRBV30 and TRBJ2-3, is SQTIHQWPATLVQPVGSPLSLECTVEGTSNPNLYWYRQAAGRGLQLLFYSVGIGQISSEVPQNLSASRPQDRQFILSSKKLLLSDSGFYLCAWGGAGGISDTQYFGPGTRLTVL.

V and J are TRBV3-1 (or the pseudogene TRBV3-2) and TRBJ1-5; the match to TRBD1 covers 9 bases. Germline V gene lookup returns CDR1 LGHDT and CDR2 YNNKEL (reference sequence). J was trimmed by 5 bases and V by 4 bases; bases with no gene match: 3. The CDR3 consists of 14 residues. DNA of the CDR3: TGTGCCAGCAGCCGGGACAGGGACGATCAGCCCCAGCATTTT. Protein: CASSRDRDDQPQHF.

This chain connects TRBV7-2 to TRBJ1-5; D unresolved. The CDR3 runs to 14 residues. V lost 3 bases and J lost 7, with 13 bases in between. The germline gives CDR1 SGHTA, CDR2 FQGNSA. Here the CDR3 DNA reads TGTGCCAGCAGCTTTGGAGGCTACGGGCAGCCCCAGCATTTT. Translating gives CASSFGGYGQPQHF. Supplemented by reference TRBV7-2 and TRBJ1-5, the full variable domain reads GAGVSQSPSNKVTEKGKDVELRCDPISGHTALYWYRQSLGQGLEFLIYFQGNSAPDKSGLPSDRFSAERTGGSVSTLTIQRTQQEDSAVYLCASSFGGYGQPQHFGDGTRLSIL.

This chain connects TRBV24-1 to TRBJ1-2; unclear D gene. Germline CDR1 is KGHDR and CDR2 is SFDVKD. The CDR3 totals 13 residues. Deletions cut 3 bases from V and 8 bases from J, with 12 bases between. CDR3 DNA sequence: TGTGCCACCAGTGATAGTAGGAAAAGCGGCTACACCTTC. Translating it yields CATSDSRKSGYTF.

There are a few counts of this clone. CDR3 DNA sequence: TGTGCCAGCTCACCCGGGACAGACTATGGCTACACCTTC. This translates into CASSPGTDYGYTF. The gene calls are TRBV18 and TRBJ1-2; 7 bases align to TRBD1. The CDR3 has 13 residues. The germline gives CDR1 KGHSH, CDR2 LQKENI. V was clipped by 3 bases and J by 3 bases; unmatched bases: 1. The entire variable domain, with the rest obtained from reference TRBV18 and TRBJ1-2, is as follows: NAGVMQNPRHLVRRRGQEARLRCSPMKGHSHVYWYRQLPEEGLKFMVYLQKENIIDESGMPKERFSAEFPKEGPSILRIQQVVRGDSAAYFCASSPGTDYGYTFGSGTRLTVV.

The chain uses TRBV5-1 and TRBJ2-1; 7 bases fit TRBD2. Losses at the gene ends were 1 base for V and 6 bases for J; bases not matched to a gene: 16. CDR3 length equals 18 residues. CDR1 is SGHRS, CDR2 YFSETQ, per germline. CDR3 DNA: TGCGCCAGCAGCTTGATTCCTCCGGGACTAAGGACTGGCAATGAGCAGTTCTTC. This encodes CASSLIPPGLRTGNEQFF.

This chain joins TRBV6-5 and TRBJ2-3; TRBD2 is a possible D gene (7 bases). The germline CDR1 and CDR2 sequences are MNHEY and SVGAGI. V lost 5 bases and J 11 bases, leaving 23 bases between the germline ends. The CDR3 consists of 15 residues. CDR3 coding DNA: TGTGCCAGCAGTCCCTCCGGGGGGCCCCGCCCCCGGCAGTATTTT. The encoded protein is CASSPSGGPRPRQYF.

The chain joins TRBV5-4 to TRBJ2-5; 7 bases fit TRBD1. CDR1 is SGHNT, CDR2 YYREEE, per germline (reference sequence). The J segment lost 2 bases and the V segment lost 2 bases, leaving 9 bases of the junction unmatched. The CDR3 contains 16 residues. CDR3 residues: CASSFPRQGDQETQYF. The CDR3 nucleotides are TGTGCCAGCAGCTTTCCCCGACAGGGCGATCAAGAGACCCAGTACTTC.

This sequence joins TRBV5-1 and TRBJ1-4, with a tentative D call TRBD1 (5 bases). CDR1 SGHRS and CDR2 YFSETQ come from the germline V gene. The CDR3 has 15 amino acids. V lost 2 bases and J lost 8, with 16 bases in between. This CDR3 is CASSLGTSRGEKLFF. The DNA of the CDR3 is TGCGCCAGCAGCTTAGGGACTTCTAGAGGGGAAAAACTGTTTTTT.

The chain links TRBV7-8 to TRBJ1-6; 9 bases line up with TRBD1. Trimming removed 7 bases from V and 8 bases from J; junction bases left unmatched: 12. Germline V gene sequence: CDR1 SGHVS, CDR2 FQNEAQ. This CDR3 is built from 16 residues. CDR3 nucleotides: TGTGCCAGCACCTCTTTGGTCCGGGACAGGGATTCACCCCTCCACTTT. It specifies CASTSLVRDRDSPLHF. The variable domain in full, completed from reference TRBV7-8 and TRBJ1-6, reads GAGVSQSPRYKVAKRGQDVALRCDPISGHVSLFWYQQALGQGPEFLTYFQNEAQLDKSGLPSDRFFAERPEGSVSTLKIQRTQQEDSAVYLCASTSLVRDRDSPLHFGNGTRLTVT.

This rearrangement joins TRBV12-3 or TRBV12-4 to TRBJ2-2; D is perhaps TRBD1 (6 bases). CDR3 length: 13 residues. V was shortened by 10 bases and J by 5 bases, with 14 bases between the two germline ends. Here the CDR3 reads CATSRGRTGELFF. CDR3 nucleotides: TGTGCCACTTCCAGGGGAAGGACCGGGGAGCTGTTTTTT.

This clone was picked up one time. The chain carries TRBV7-3 and TRBJ1-1, with D possibly TRBD1 on 5 matching bases. Germline V gives CDR1 SGHTA, CDR2 FQGTGA. This CDR3 spans 14 amino acids. V lost 5 bases and J 0 bases, leaving 10 bases between the germline ends. Written as DNA, the CDR3 is TGTGCCAGCAGCGCCGGGACGGTGAACACTGAAGCTTTCTTT. Translated, it gives CASSAGTVNTEAFF.

CDR3 in DNA: TGCCCAAACAACGGGGGGCTCGAGCAGTACGTC. Amino acids: CPNNGGLEQYV. The chain recombines TRBV10-1 with TRBJ2-7; TRBD2 is a possible D gene (7 bases). Germline values: CDR1 WNHNN, CDR2 SYGVQD (reference sequence). The CDR3 sequence is 11 residues long.

The chain couples TRBV6-1 to TRBJ2-3, with 9 bases that match TRBD1. The CDR3 extends over 16 amino acids. Unmatched junction bases numbered 7, after V lost 4 bases and J lost 2 bases. Germline assignment: CDR1 MNHNS and CDR2 SASEGT. The CDR3 loop reads CASSASGTGHTDTQYF. DNA of the CDR3: TGTGCCAGCAGTGCCTCCGGGACAGGGCACACAGATACGCAGTATTTT.

This chain joins TRBV7-9 and TRBJ2-2; D not resolved. The germline V gene encodes CDR1 SEHNR and CDR2 FQNEAQ (reference sequence). This CDR3 region has 13 residues. The V end lost 6 bases, the J end lost 5 bases, and 10 bases lay between the germline ends. The CDR3 coding sequence is TGTGCCAGCAGTTCTACCTGGACCGGGGAGCTGTTTTTT. Protein sequence: CASSSTWTGELFF.

The chain carries TRBV7-9 and TRBJ1-4; TRBD1 agrees at 10 bases. J gave up 7 bases and V 5 bases, and 7 bases lay outside the gene matches. The CDR3 loop spans 15 amino acids. CDR1 and CDR2 (germline): SEHNR, FQNEAQ (reference sequence). CDR3 DNA: TGTGCCAGCAGCGATAATGACAGGGGGCCTGAAAAACTGTTTTTT. This translates into CASSDNDRGPEKLFF.